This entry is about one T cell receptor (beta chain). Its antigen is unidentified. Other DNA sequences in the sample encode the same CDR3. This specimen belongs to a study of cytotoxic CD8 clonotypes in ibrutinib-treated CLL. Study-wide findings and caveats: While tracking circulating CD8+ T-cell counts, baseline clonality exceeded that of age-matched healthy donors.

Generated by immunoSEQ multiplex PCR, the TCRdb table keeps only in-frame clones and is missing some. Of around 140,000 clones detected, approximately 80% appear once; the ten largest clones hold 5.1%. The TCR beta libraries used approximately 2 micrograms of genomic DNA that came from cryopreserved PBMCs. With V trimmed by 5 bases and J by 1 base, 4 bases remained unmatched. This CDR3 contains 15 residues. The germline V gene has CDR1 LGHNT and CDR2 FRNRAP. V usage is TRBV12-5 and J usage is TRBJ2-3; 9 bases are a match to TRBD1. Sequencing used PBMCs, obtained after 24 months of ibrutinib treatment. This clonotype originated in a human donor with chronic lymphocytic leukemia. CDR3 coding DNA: TGTGCTAGTGGTCCGGGACAGGGCGGCACAGATACGCAGTATTTT. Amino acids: CASGPGQGGTDTQYF.